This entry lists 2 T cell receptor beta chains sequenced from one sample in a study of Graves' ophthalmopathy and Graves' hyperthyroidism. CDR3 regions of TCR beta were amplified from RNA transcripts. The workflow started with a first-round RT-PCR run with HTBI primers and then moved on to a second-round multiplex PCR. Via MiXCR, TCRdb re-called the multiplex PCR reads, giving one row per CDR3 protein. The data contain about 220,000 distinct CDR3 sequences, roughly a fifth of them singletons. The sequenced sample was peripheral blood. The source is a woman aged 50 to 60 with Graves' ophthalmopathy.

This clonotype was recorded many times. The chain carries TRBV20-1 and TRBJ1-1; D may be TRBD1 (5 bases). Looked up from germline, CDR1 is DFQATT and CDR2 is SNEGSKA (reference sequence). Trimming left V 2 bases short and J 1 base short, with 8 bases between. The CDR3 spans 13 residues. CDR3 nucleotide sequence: TGCAGTGCTAGAAAAGACAGGAACACTGAAGCTTTCTTT. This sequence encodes CSARKDRNTEAFF.

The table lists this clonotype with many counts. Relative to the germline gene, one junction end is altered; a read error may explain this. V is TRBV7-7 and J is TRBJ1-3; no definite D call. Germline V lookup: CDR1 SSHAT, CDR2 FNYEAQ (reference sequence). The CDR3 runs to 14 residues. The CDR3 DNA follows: TGTGCTAGCAGCCTGGGCCGCTCTGGAAACACCATATATTTT. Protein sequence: CASSLGRSGNTIYF.